Ten or more counts support the clone carrying this T cell receptor (beta chain). The data belong to a study of T cell repertoires in cytomegalovirus infection. Unmatched junction bases numbered 13, after V lost 5 bases and J lost 1 base. The CDR3 covers 17 residues. From germline, CDR1 is MDHEN and CDR2 SYDVKM. TCRdb called the reads again in MiXCR, with one record for every CDR3 protein. This table holds 310,000 or so distinct CDR3 sequences, 8% to 10% found once. The source is a human donor in good health (CMV status not recorded). Some clones in this sample may be carry-over from other donors' samples. Sequencing was performed on PBMCs. The V and J genes are TRBV28 and TRBJ2-7; 8 nucleotides match TRBD1. The CDR3, as DNA: TGTGCCAGCAGTCCTACCTCCGGGACAGGTCCTTCCTACGAGCAGTACGTC. This sequence encodes CASSPTSGTGPSYEQYV.